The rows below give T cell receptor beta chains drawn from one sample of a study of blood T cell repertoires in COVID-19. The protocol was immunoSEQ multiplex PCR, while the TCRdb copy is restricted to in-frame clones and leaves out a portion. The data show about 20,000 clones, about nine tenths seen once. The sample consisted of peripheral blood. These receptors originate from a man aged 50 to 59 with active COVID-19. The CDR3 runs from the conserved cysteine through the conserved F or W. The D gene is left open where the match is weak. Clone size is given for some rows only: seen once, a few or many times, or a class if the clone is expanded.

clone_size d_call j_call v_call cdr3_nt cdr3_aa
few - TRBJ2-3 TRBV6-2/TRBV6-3 TGTGCCAGCAGTTACTCGAGAGGGAGTACAGATACGCAGTATTTT CASSYSRGSTDTQYF
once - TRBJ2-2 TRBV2 TGTGCCAGCGATTCAGGGGTTAGAAACACCGGGGAGCTGTTTTTT CASDSGVRNTGELFF
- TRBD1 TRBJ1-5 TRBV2 TGTGCCAGCGGGGACAGGCAATGGCAGCCCCAGCATTTT CASGDRQWQPQHF
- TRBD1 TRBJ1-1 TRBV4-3 TGCGCCAGCAGCATCGACAGGGGCCGAACTGAAGCTTTCTTT CASSIDRGRTEAFF
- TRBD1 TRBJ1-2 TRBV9 TGTGCCAGCAGCGTTTCCGGGACAGCCGTTAAAAACACCTTC CASSVSGTAVKNTF
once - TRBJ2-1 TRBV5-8 TGTGCCAGCAGCCTGGGGGGGGGCCCGGAGCAGTTCTTC CASSLGGGPEQFF
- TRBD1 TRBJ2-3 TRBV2 TGTGCCAGCAGGATGGGGACAGGGGAAATACATACGCAGTATTTT CASRMGTGEIHTQYF
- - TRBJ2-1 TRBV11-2 TGTGCCAGCAGCTCCCTGCGGGGCTCCTACAATGAGCAGTTCTTC CASSSLRGSYNEQFF
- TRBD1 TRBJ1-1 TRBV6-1 TGTGCCAGCAGTGATCCCGATTTAAGGGGGCTGGCTGAAGCTTTCTTT CASSDPDLRGLAEAFF
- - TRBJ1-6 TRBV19 TGTGCCAGTAGTATCCGCGGGGGTTATGATTCACCCCTCCACTTT CASSIRGGYDSPLHF
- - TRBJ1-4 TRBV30 TGTGCCTGGAGCGGCCGGGGAATACTAAGTGAAAAACTGTTTTTT CAWSGRGILSEKLFF
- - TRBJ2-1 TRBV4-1 TGCGCCAGCAGCCAAGAGGGGCGATTTAATGAGCAGTTCTTC CASSQEGRFNEQFF
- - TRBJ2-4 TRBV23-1 TGCGCCAGTCCCCCGACCCCCCACAGAGCCAAAAACATTCAGTACTTC CASPPTPHRAKNIQYF
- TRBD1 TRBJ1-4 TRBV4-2 TGTGCCAGCAGCCTTGGGACAGCCTCAGGGGAAAAACTGTTTTTT CASSLGTASGEKLFF
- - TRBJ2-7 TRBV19 TGTGCCAGTAGTCCCGCGGGGGCTAACTCCTACGAGCAGTACTTC CASSPAGANSYEQYF
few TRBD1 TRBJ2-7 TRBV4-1 TGCGCCAGCAGCCTTCGGACAGGCACTCCCTACGAGCAGTACTTC CASSLRTGTPYEQYF